Below, one TCR beta chain is given with its context. The antigen is unknown. Random hexamers were used to reverse transcribe roughly 0.5 to 1 ug of RNA. MiXCR, applied by TCRdb to the immunoSEQ multiplex PCR reads, yields one record per CDR3 protein. The repertoire holds 150,000 to 200,000 distinct CDR3 sequences, about 94% seen once, with 0.099% in the top ten. These data come from a study of CD8 T cells in Susac syndrome. Study-wide results and limits: It was acknowledged in the study that the number of individuals who were included in its TCR sequencing and HLA analysis was relatively small.

Germline V lookup: CDR1 LGHDT, CDR2 YNNKEL (reference sequence). Trimming removed 5 bases from V and 6 bases from J, with 19 bases in between. The CDR3 spans 15 residues. The rearrangement joins TRBV3-1 to TRBJ1-1; the D is unclear. The sequence was collected from a human donor with Susac syndrome. The sample was CD4+ T cells from PBMCs. As DNA, the CDR3 is TGTGCCAGCAGCGCCCGAGAAGGGCAGCCCCCTGAAGCTTTCTTT. Its translation: CASSAREGQPPEAFF. The complete variable domain, with remaining parts taken from reference TRBV3-1 and TRBJ1-1, reads DTAVSQTPKYLVTQMGNDKSIKCEQNLGHDTMYWYKQDSKKFLKIMFSYNNKELIINETVPNRFSPKSPDKAHLNLHINSLELGDSAVYFCASSAREGQPPEAFFGQGTRLTVV.